A single sample is the source of the 32 T cell receptor beta chains below, sequenced in a study of control samples from healthy donors and cancer patients. Sequencing used immunoSEQ multiplex PCR; TCRdb keeps in-frame clones, though not all of them. The table has tens of thousands of clones, 90% to 95% seen once. The sequenced material came from PBMCs. These receptors all stem from a woman aged 40 to 50 with lung cancer.

V is TRBV6-5 and J is TRBJ2-7; 9 nucleotides line up with TRBD2. Looked up from germline, CDR1 is MNHEY and CDR2 is SVGAGI. The CDR3 covers 15 residues. Trimming cost V 2 bases and J 2 bases; bases outside gene matches: 4. Here the CDR3 reads CASSYQRGDPYEQYF. Written as DNA, the CDR3 is TGTGCCAGCAGTTACCAGCGGGGGGACCCCTACGAGCAGTACTTC.

The gene calls are TRBV3-1 (or the pseudogene TRBV3-2) and TRBJ2-7; D gene uncertain. Trimming cost V 4 bases and J 9 bases, with 25 bases left between them. This CDR3 comprises 16 residues. Germline V gene data show CDR1 as LGHDT and CDR2 as YNNKEL (reference sequence). CDR3 protein: CASSPFYEPGLEVQYF. DNA for the CDR3: TGTGCCAGCAGCCCATTTTACGAACCGGGCTTAGAGGTGCAGTACTTC.

This chain links TRBV9 with TRBJ1-3; 9 bases match TRBD1. The V gene end was trimmed by 4 bases and the J gene end by 2 bases; junction bases not matched to a gene: 4. CDR1 is SGDLS, CDR2 YYNGEE, per germline. CDR3 length equals 15 residues. In DNA, the CDR3 is TGTGCCAGCAGCCCCCGGGACAGGGCTGGAAACACCATATATTTT. Its protein product is CASSPRDRAGNTIYF.

This chain links TRBV5-4 with TRBJ2-6, with 7 bases lining up with TRBD1. Germline-derived CDR1 and CDR2 are SGHNT and YYREEE (reference sequence). The CDR3 sequence is 15 residues long. The V and J ends lost 2 bases and 3 bases, in that order; junction bases with no gene match: 2. The CDR3 nucleotides are TGTGCCAGCAGCTTTCCAGGGGGTGGGGCCAACGTCCTGACTTTC. Protein: CASSFPGGGANVLTF.

The chain combines TRBV3-1 (or the pseudogene TRBV3-2) with TRBJ1-1, with D maybe TRBD1 (5 bases). The V gene lost 2 bases and the J gene lost 7 bases, with 11 bases spanning the gap. Germline V gives CDR1 LGHDT, CDR2 YNNKEL (reference sequence). The CDR3 length is 13 residues. CDR3 in amino acids: CASSQHTGREAFF. The CDR3 bases are TGTGCCAGCAGCCAACATACAGGTCGTGAAGCTTTCTTT.

The rearrangement uses TRBV5-4 and TRBJ1-2; the match to TRBD1 covers 10 bases. This CDR3 is 17 amino acids long. The germline gives CDR1 SGHNT, CDR2 YYREEE (reference sequence). Trimming removed 4 bases from V and 8 bases from J; junction bases left unmatched: 17. CDR3 coding DNA: TGTGCCAGCAGCCCCGGACAGGGGGAATCGTCGTCGAAGGGCTACACCTTC. Translation gives CASSPGQGESSSKGYTF.

The J gene is TRBJ1-6, the V gene TRBV5-1; possible D gene TRBD1, 6 bases. The CDR3 is 14 residues long. The V gene lost 4 bases and the J gene lost 3 bases, with 8 bases spanning the gap. The V gene's germline CDR1 is SGHRS and CDR2 YFSETQ. For the CDR3, the DNA is TGCGCCAGCAGCCAGGGGATCTATAATTCACCCCTCCACTTT. Encoded protein: CASSQGIYNSPLHF.

This sequence joins TRBV24-1 and TRBJ2-2, with D maybe TRBD1 (6 bases). The V gene's germline CDR1 is KGHDR and CDR2 SFDVKD. V lost 8 bases and J lost 1, with 10 bases in between. This CDR3 is 14 amino acids long. This CDR3 is CATKKTGNTGELFF. In DNA, the CDR3 is TGTGCCACCAAAAAGACAGGGAACACCGGGGAGCTGTTTTTT.

V usage is TRBV5-6 and J usage is TRBJ2-2; D unresolved. The V end was cut by 1 base, the J end by 7 bases, with 14 bases between. Germline lookup yields CDR1 SGHDT and CDR2 YYEEEE. CDR3 size: 15 residues. CDR3 sequence reads: CASSLLSGVIGELFF. The CDR3, as DNA: TGTGCCAGCAGCTTGTTGTCTGGGGTGATCGGGGAGCTGTTTTTT.

The chain carries TRBV3-1 (or the pseudogene TRBV3-2) and TRBJ1-2; 9 bases agree with TRBD1. CDR1 LGHDT and CDR2 YNNKEL come from the germline V gene (reference sequence). Losses at the gene ends were 5 bases for V and 6 bases for J; bases not matched to a gene: 4. The CDR3 extends over 13 amino acids. DNA of the CDR3: TGTGCCAGCAGCGGCCGGACAGGGGATGGCTACACCTTC. It is translated as CASSGRTGDGYTF.

This clone was observed a single time. The chain uses TRBV19 and TRBJ2-2; a weak D match, TRBD2 (6 bases). Germline V lookup: CDR1 LNHDA, CDR2 SQIVND (reference sequence). The CDR3 is 13 amino acids. V was shortened by 4 bases and J by 5 bases, with 8 bases between the two germline ends. CDR3 amino acids: CASSSAGTGELFF. CDR3 DNA sequence: TGTGCCAGTAGTAGTGCGGGGACCGGGGAGCTGTTTTTT.

The chain is built from TRBV3-1 (or the pseudogene TRBV3-2) and TRBJ1-2; the D gene is possibly TRBD1 (6 bases). The CDR3 is 17 amino acids. Germline loops: CDR1 LGHDT, CDR2 YNNKEL (reference sequence). Trimming stripped 4 bases from V and 1 base from J, with 19 bases between. CDR3 nucleotides: TGTGCCAGCAGCCTCCAGGGGCAGGACCTTTATAACTATGGCTACACCTTC. Its translation is CASSLQGQDLYNYGYTF.

The chain has TRBV28 and TRBJ1-1, with TRBD1 matching over 8 bases. The J segment lost 5 bases and the V segment lost 4 bases, leaving 12 bases of the junction unmatched. The germline CDR1 and CDR2 sequences are MDHEN and SYDVKM. The CDR3 spans 16 residues. CDR3 nucleotide sequence: TGTGCCAGCAGTTCGGGGTACGTCAGGGGGCGGACTGAAGCTTTCTTT. Protein product: CASSSGYVRGRTEAFF.

This chain uses TRBV7-9 with TRBJ2-7; unclear D gene. This CDR3 contains 15 residues. CDR1 and CDR2 from the germline V gene are SEHNR and FQNEAQ (reference sequence). Trimming shortened V by 6 bases and J by 4 bases, and 19 bases separated the two germline ends. The CDR3 sequence: CASSYSESRSYEQYF. CDR3 nucleotide sequence: TGTGCCAGCAGTTATTCGGAGAGTAGAAGTTACGAGCAGTACTTC. Drawing the rest from reference TRBV7-9 and TRBJ2-7, the complete variable domain is DTGVSQNPRHKITKRGQNVTFRCDPISEHNRLYWYRQTLGQGPEFLTYFQNEAQLEKSRLLSDRFSAERPKGSFSTLEIQRTEQGDSAMYLCASSYSESRSYEQYFGPGTRLTVT.

The V call is TRBV3-1 (or the pseudogene TRBV3-2), the J call TRBJ2-7, with unresolved D. CDR1 and CDR2 from the germline V gene are LGHDT and YNNKEL (reference sequence). The CDR3 is 13 residues long. V was clipped by 3 bases and J by 1 base, with 7 bases between them. The CDR3 DNA is TGTGCCAGCAGCCATGGTGGTTCCTACGAGCAGTACTTC. This codes for CASSHGGSYEQYF.

V usage is TRBV4-1 and J usage is TRBJ1-2; tentatively, D is TRBD1 (5 bases). CDR1 is MGHRA, CDR2 YSYEKL, per germline. This CDR3 has 15 amino acids. With 2 bases removed from V and 5 bases from J, the gap between germline ends came to 15 bases. CDR3 in DNA: TGCGCCAGCAGCCAACTCCCAGGGAATCCATATGGCTACACCTTC. Its translation is CASSQLPGNPYGYTF.

This clone was picked up a small number of times. This chain joins TRBV7-2 and TRBJ1-1; maybe TRBD1 (6 bases). Trimming took 4 bases from V and 4 from J, leaving 19 bases between them. The CDR3 consists of 16 residues. The V gene's germline CDR1 is SGHTA and CDR2 FQGNSA. CDR3 loop: CASSSHRDWSGTEAFF. The CDR3 nucleotides are TGTGCCAGCAGCTCCCACAGGGATTGGTCCGGCACTGAAGCTTTCTTT.

The chain joins TRBV5-5 to TRBJ2-3; D gene unclear. Germline loops: CDR1 SGHKS, CDR2 YYEKEE (reference sequence). V lost 5 bases and J lost 6, with 19 bases in between. The CDR3 has 15 residues. CDR3 nucleotides: TGTGCCAGCAGACTGGACGGAGATCTAGTTGATACGCAGTATTTT. Protein: CASRLDGDLVDTQYF.

The genes are TRBV5-6 and TRBJ2-1, with 8 bases aligning to TRBD1. CDR3 length: 14 residues. Germline V CDR1 and CDR2: SGHDT, YYEEEE. J gave up 8 bases and V 4 bases, and 8 bases lay outside the gene matches. CDR3 sequence reads: CASSPQDRDYEQFF. The CDR3 nucleotides are TGTGCCAGCAGCCCACAGGACAGGGATTATGAGCAGTTCTTC.

This clone occurred once. The chain uses TRBV5-1 and TRBJ1-5, with D perhaps matching TRBD1 (5 bases). The CDR3 totals 14 residues. Germline lookup yields CDR1 SGHRS and CDR2 YFSETQ. The V gene lost 4 bases and the J gene lost 0 bases, with 8 bases spanning the gap. In DNA, the CDR3 is TGCGCCAGCAGCGAAACAGGTAGCAATCAGCCCCAGCATTTT. Translating it yields CASSETGSNQPQHF. Full variable domain (rest looked up from reference TRBV5-1 and TRBJ1-5): KAGVTQTPRYLIKTRGQQVTLSCSPISGHRSVSWYQQTPGQGLQFLFEYFSETQRNKGNFPGRFSGRQFSNSRSEMNVSTLELGDSALYLCASSETGSNQPQHFGDGTRLSIL.

The chain combines TRBV28 with TRBJ2-4; D is possibly TRBD1 (6 bases). The length of the CDR3 is 14 residues. Germline values: CDR1 MDHEN, CDR2 SYDVKM. Trimming took off 3 bases at V and 2 bases at J, with 8 bases between the two ends. The CDR3 here is CASSFTGSKNIQYF. Here the CDR3 DNA reads TGTGCCAGCAGTTTCACAGGGTCCAAAAACATTCAGTACTTC.

J is TRBJ2-5 and V is TRBV2; 7 nucleotides agree with TRBD2. This CDR3 region has 12 residues. V gave up 9 bases and J gave up 5 bases; unmatched junction bases: 6. Germline CDR1 SNHLY, CDR2 FYNNEI. The CDR3 sequence: CASGEGGETQYF. The CDR3 DNA sequence: TGTGCCAGTGGGGAGGGAGGCGAGACCCAGTACTTC.

V gene TRBV9 combines with J gene TRBJ2-3, with 14 bases fitting TRBD2. CDR3 length: 19 residues. CDR1 and CDR2 from the germline V gene are SGDLS and YYNGEE. Germline trimming cut 2 bases from V and 0 bases from J; bases unmatched to any gene: 8. The CDR3 spells CASSVGLAGGQPSTDTQYF. Here the CDR3 DNA reads TGTGCCAGCAGCGTTGGACTAGCGGGGGGACAACCTAGCACAGATACGCAGTATTTT. The whole variable domain, filled in from reference TRBV9 and TRBJ2-3, reads DSGVTQTPKHLITATGQRVTLRCSPRSGDLSVYWYQQSLDQGLQFLIQYYNGEERAKGNILERFSAQQFPDLHSELNLSSLELGDSALYFCASSVGLAGGQPSTDTQYFGPGTRLTVL.

This chain joins TRBV2 and TRBJ2-5; D might be TRBD1 or TRBD2, each matching 5 bases. Trimming shortened V by 4 bases and J by 3 bases, and 15 bases separated the two germline ends. In germline, CDR1 is SNHLY, CDR2 FYNNEI. The CDR3 has 15 residues. CDR3 coding DNA: TGTGCCAGCAGTGCCCACGAAGGGACGGAAGAGACCCAGTACTTC. Translated, it gives CASSAHEGTEETQYF.

The sample holds one count of this clone. In nucleotides, the CDR3 is TGTGCCAGCAGTTTAGGAACGGACGACAATCAGCCCCAGCATTTT. Amino acids: CASSLGTDDNQPQHF. This sequence joins TRBV28 and TRBJ1-5; D is unresolved. The CDR3 length is 15 residues. Trimming cost V 2 bases and J 3 bases, with 11 bases left between them. Germline V CDR1 and CDR2: MDHEN, SYDVKM.

The chain carries TRBV4-1 and TRBJ2-7; D is uncertain. The CDR3 totals 15 residues. V lost 3 bases and J lost 4, with 16 bases in between. Germline loops: CDR1 MGHRA, CDR2 YSYEKL. The CDR3 here is CASSHSPASDYEQYF. The CDR3 DNA reads as TGCGCCAGCAGCCACTCTCCGGCCTCAGATTACGAGCAGTACTTC.

V and J are TRBV5-1 and TRBJ2-1; D call uncertain. The CDR3 runs 15 residues. Deletions cut 1 base from V and 6 bases from J, with 14 bases between. Germline CDR1 is SGHRS and CDR2 is YFSETQ. The CDR3 loop reads CASSLIRGLRNEQFF. As DNA, the CDR3 is TGCGCCAGCAGCTTGATCCGCGGTCTACGCAATGAGCAGTTCTTC. The whole variable domain, filled in from reference TRBV5-1 and TRBJ2-1, reads KAGVTQTPRYLIKTRGQQVTLSCSPISGHRSVSWYQQTPGQGLQFLFEYFSETQRNKGNFPGRFSGRQFSNSRSEMNVSTLELGDSALYLCASSLIRGLRNEQFFGPGTRLTVL.

J is TRBJ1-3 and V is TRBV27; unclear D gene. CDR1 and CDR2 (germline): MNHEY, SMNVEV (reference sequence). V was pared by 6 bases and J by 4 bases, with 19 bases between. The CDR3 runs 16 residues. The CDR3 here is CASSPAGAIAGNTIYF. The CDR3 region has the DNA TGTGCCAGCAGCCCGGCAGGCGCAATTGCGGGAAACACCATATATTTT.

This clone was seen once. The chain combines TRBV5-1 with TRBJ1-4, with D perhaps TRBD1 (6 bases). V was cut by 0 bases and J by 5 bases, with 8 bases left in between. The CDR3 length is 14 residues. The germline gives CDR1 SGHRS, CDR2 YFSETQ. CDR3 region: CASSLEGGNEKLFF. The CDR3 nucleotides are TGCGCCAGCAGCTTGGAAGGGGGGAATGAAAAACTGTTTTTT.

This sequence joins TRBV18 and TRBJ2-7; D may match TRBD1 or TRBD2 (5 bases each). Germline CDR1 KGHSH, CDR2 LQKENI. The CDR3 consists of 15 residues. The ends were cut back, 0 bases at V and 3 bases at J, with 12 bases in the middle. The CDR3 here is CASSPPGRGNYEQYF. The CDR3 bases are TGTGCCAGCTCACCACCGGGACGGGGAAACTACGAGCAGTACTTC. Supplemented by reference TRBV18 and TRBJ2-7, the full variable domain reads NAGVMQNPRHLVRRRGQEARLRCSPMKGHSHVYWYRQLPEEGLKFMVYLQKENIIDESGMPKERFSAEFPKEGPSILRIQQVVRGDSAAYFCASSPPGRGNYEQYFGPGTRLTVT.

The chain has TRBV7-6 and TRBJ1-3, with D unresolved. Trimming stripped 3 bases from V and 0 bases from J, with 12 bases between. The CDR3 spans 16 residues. The germline gives CDR1 SGHVS, CDR2 FNYEAQ. In DNA form, the CDR3 reads TGTGCCAGCAGCTTTCTAGACGCCCGCTCTGGAAACACCATATATTTT. Its protein product is CASSFLDARSGNTIYF.

This CDR3 is CASSQDWTGGYTF. In DNA, the CDR3 is TGTGCCAGCAGCCAGGACTGGACAGGCGGCTACACCTTC. V is TRBV3-1 (or the pseudogene TRBV3-2) and J is TRBJ1-2; 7 bases fit TRBD1. Per germline, CDR1 LGHDT and CDR2 YNNKEL (reference sequence). The CDR3 consists of 13 residues. Trimming cost V 3 bases and J 8 bases; bases outside gene matches: 6.